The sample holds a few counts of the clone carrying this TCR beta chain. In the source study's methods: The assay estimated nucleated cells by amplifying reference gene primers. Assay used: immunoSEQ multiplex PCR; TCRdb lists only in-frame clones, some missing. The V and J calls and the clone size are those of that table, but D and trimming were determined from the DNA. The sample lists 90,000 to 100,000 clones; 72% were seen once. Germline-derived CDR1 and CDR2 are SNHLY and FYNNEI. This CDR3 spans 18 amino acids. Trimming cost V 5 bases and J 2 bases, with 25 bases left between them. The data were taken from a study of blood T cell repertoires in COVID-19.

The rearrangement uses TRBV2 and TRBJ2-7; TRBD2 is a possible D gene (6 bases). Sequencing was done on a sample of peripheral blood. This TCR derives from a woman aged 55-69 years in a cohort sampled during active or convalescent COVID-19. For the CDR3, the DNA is TGTGCCAGCAGTTCGAAGTTAACGACTAGGCGGCGCACCTACGAGCAGTACTTC. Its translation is CASSSKLTTRRRTYEQYF. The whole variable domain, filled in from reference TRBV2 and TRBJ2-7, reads EPEVTQTPSHQVTQMGQEVILRCVPISNHLYFYWYRQILGQKVEFLVSFYNNEISEKSEIFDDQFSVERPDGSNFTLKIRSTKLEDSAMYFCASSSKLTTRRRTYEQYFGPGTRLTVT.